The clone carrying this TCR beta chain was recorded at least ten times. These data originate in a study of T cells in Graves' hyperthyroidism and ophthalmopathy. Amplification yielded TCR beta CDR3 regions, with RNA transcripts as the source. TCR CDR3 regions were first amplified by RT-PCR with HTBI primers. TCRdb recomputed calls from the multiplex PCR reads with MiXCR, one row per CDR3 protein. The data hold over 150,000 distinct CDR3 sequences, with 15% to 20% observed a single time. V was cut by 6 bases and J by 3 bases, with 8 bases left in between. The CDR3 runs to 12 residues. CDR1 is KGHSH, CDR2 LQKENI, per germline.

The specimen sequenced was blood. The clonotype comes from a woman in her fifties or sixties with Graves' hyperthyroidism. The chain has TRBV18 and TRBJ1-1; D gene ambiguous. In nucleotides, the CDR3 is TGTGCCAGCTCCGGGGATTACACTGAAGCTTTCTTT. Translated, it gives CASSGDYTEAFF.